This TCR beta chain was recorded in a study of early T cells in non-severe SARS-CoV-2 infection. Study information: RNA in bulk from unsorted whole blood was sequenced, and chains were unpaired. Study results and caveats: VDJdb matches were skewed toward anti-spike CD8 T cell responses.

Unique molecular identifiers (one per individual cDNA molecule) were attached. A single record per CDR3 protein comes from TCRdb applying MiXCR to the 5' RACE reads. The table shows 70,000 or so distinct CDR3 sequences, with approximately 11% occurring only once. The ends were cut back, 7 bases at V and 1 base at J, with 9 bases in the middle. This CDR3 has 13 residues. Germline lookup yields CDR1 MDHEN and CDR2 SYDVKM. This clonotype has more than one count but fewer than ten. What it binds is unknown. The sequenced sample was whole blood. The clonotype was recovered from an adult who was a healthcare worker with PCR-confirmed SARS-CoV-2 infection or an uninfected control (not recorded which). V and J are TRBV28 and TRBJ2-3, with unresolved D. DNA for the CDR3: TGTGCCAGCATGCGGCCGGGCACAGATACGCAGTATTTT. This sequence encodes CASMRPGTDTQYF.